This is a list of T cell receptor beta chains from one sample in a study of control samples from healthy donors and cancer patients. Clones were read by immunoSEQ multiplex PCR, and TCRdb kept only the in-frame ones, dropping some. The table records approximately 90,000 clones, 65% to 85% of them present only once. Specimen: PBMCs. Receptor source: a man aged 70 or older with lung cancer. Both conserved end residues are part of each CDR3. D genes are given only for firm matches. Clone sizes are given selectively: once, few, many, or a class where the clone is expanded.

V gene: TRBV7-3; J gene: TRBJ2-2; D gene: TRBD1; clone size: NA; CDR3 DNA: TGTGCCAGCAGCTTAAATACAGGGGGCGGGAGCACCGGGGAGCTGTTTTTT; CDR3 protein: CASSLNTGGGSTGELFF
V gene: TRBV28; J gene: TRBJ1-5; D gene: NA; clone size: NA; CDR3 DNA: TGTGCCAGCAGTTCGGAGGGCGGCGGCAATCAGCCCCAGCATTTT; CDR3 protein: CASSSEGGGNQPQHF
V gene: TRBV6-6; J gene: TRBJ2-7; D gene: NA; clone size: few; CDR3 DNA: TGTGCCAGCAGCCAGGGACTCTCATCCTACGAGCAGTACTTC; CDR3 protein: CASSQGLSSYEQYF
V gene: TRBV19; J gene: TRBJ1-4; D gene: NA; clone size: NA; CDR3 DNA: TGTGCCAGTAGCGAGGGGTCGGGGTCCAATGAAAAACTGTTTTTT; CDR3 protein: CASSEGSGSNEKLFF
V gene: TRBV5-1; J gene: TRBJ2-3; D gene: TRBD2; clone size: once; CDR3 DNA: TGCGCCAGCAGCTTTACTAGCGCTAGCACAGATACGCAGTATTTT; CDR3 protein: CASSFTSASTDTQYF
V gene: TRBV6-2/TRBV6-3; J gene: TRBJ1-1; D gene: TRBD1; clone size: NA; CDR3 DNA: TGTGCCAGCAGTTGGCCAGCCGACAGGGGTGATACTGAAGCTTTCTTT; CDR3 protein: CASSWPADRGDTEAFF
V gene: TRBV6-1; J gene: TRBJ2-3; D gene: NA; clone size: NA; CDR3 DNA: TGTGCCAGCAGTGAGATCTTCACAGATACGCAGTATTTT; CDR3 protein: CASSEIFTDTQYF
V gene: TRBV5-8; J gene: TRBJ1-2; D gene: TRBD1; clone size: few; CDR3 DNA: TGTGCCAGCAGCTTGGCCGGGCAGGGGGCTGTCCATGGCTACACCTTC; CDR3 protein: CASSLAGQGAVHGYTF
V gene: TRBV9; J gene: TRBJ2-3; D gene: NA; clone size: NA; CDR3 DNA: TGTGCCAGCAGCGTAGGACCCGCGGATACGCAGTATTTT; CDR3 protein: CASSVGPADTQYF
V gene: TRBV2; J gene: TRBJ1-2; D gene: TRBD1; clone size: NA; CDR3 DNA: TGTGCCAGCAGTGAAGACAGGGGGGCCTATGGCTACACCTTC; CDR3 protein: CASSEDRGAYGYTF
V gene: TRBV5-6; J gene: TRBJ1-6; D gene: NA; clone size: NA; CDR3 DNA: TGTGCCAGCAGGTTGACAGGCTATAATTCACCCCTCCACTTT; CDR3 protein: CASRLTGYNSPLHF
V gene: TRBV19; J gene: TRBJ2-2; D gene: NA; clone size: NA; CDR3 DNA: TGTGCCAGCCAAAACGGACTATCCCTAAGTGCCGGGGAGCTGTTTTTT; CDR3 protein: CASQNGLSLSAGELFF
V gene: TRBV28; J gene: TRBJ1-2; D gene: NA; clone size: NA; CDR3 DNA: TGTGCCAGCTGTATCGCTTCCGAACTATACGGCTACACCTTC; CDR3 protein: CASCIASELYGYTF
V gene: TRBV2; J gene: TRBJ1-5; D gene: NA; clone size: NA; CDR3 DNA: TGTGCCAGCAGTGAAGGGGGATCCCAGCATTTT; CDR3 protein: CASSEGGSQHF
V gene: TRBV19; J gene: TRBJ2-7; D gene: NA; clone size: NA; CDR3 DNA: TGTGCCAGTAGTCTCCGGACAAGTTCCTACGAGCAGTACTTC; CDR3 protein: CASSLRTSSYEQYF
V gene: TRBV20-1; J gene: TRBJ1-1; D gene: NA; clone size: NA; CDR3 DNA: TGCAGTGCTAGTCCCCCCACCGGACACAGAGAAGCTTTCTTT; CDR3 protein: CSASPPTGHREAFF
V gene: TRBV28; J gene: TRBJ1-3; D gene: NA; clone size: NA; CDR3 DNA: TGTGCCAGCAGTTTCGACGGCTCTGGAAACACCATATATTTT; CDR3 protein: CASSFDGSGNTIYF
V gene: TRBV7-8; J gene: TRBJ2-7; D gene: NA; clone size: NA; CDR3 DNA: TGTACCAGCAGCCGCGGGACAGCTAGCGAGCAGTACTTC; CDR3 protein: CTSSRGTASEQYF
V gene: TRBV30; J gene: TRBJ1-5; D gene: TRBD1; clone size: NA; CDR3 DNA: TGTGCCTGGAGCCTTGGGACAGGGGAAAATCAGCCCCAGCATTTT; CDR3 protein: CAWSLGTGENQPQHF
V gene: TRBV18; J gene: TRBJ1-5; D gene: NA; clone size: NA; CDR3 DNA: TGTGCCAGCTCTCAAAAGGGCGGCAATCAGCCCCAGCATTTT; CDR3 protein: CASSQKGGNQPQHF
V gene: TRBV19; J gene: TRBJ2-2; D gene: NA; clone size: few; CDR3 DNA: TGTGCCAGTAGTATACCCGACGGGGAGCTGTTTTTT; CDR3 protein: CASSIPDGELFF
V gene: TRBV7-2; J gene: TRBJ1-2; D gene: TRBD1; clone size: NA; CDR3 DNA: TGTGCCAGCAGCTTAAATACAGGGGGCTTTGGCTACACCTTC; CDR3 protein: CASSLNTGGFGYTF
V gene: TRBV28; J gene: TRBJ2-2; D gene: NA; clone size: NA; CDR3 DNA: TGTGCTAGCAGTTCGACTCACACCGGGGAGCTGTTTTTT; CDR3 protein: CASSSTHTGELFF
V gene: TRBV29-1; J gene: TRBJ1-1; D gene: NA; clone size: few; CDR3 DNA: TGCAGCGGGGGGAGCGCGGGATTCACTGAAGCTTTCTTT; CDR3 protein: CSGGSAGFTEAFF
V gene: TRBV20-1; J gene: TRBJ2-7; D gene: NA; clone size: NA; CDR3 DNA: TGCAGTGTCGCGGGGACCTACGAGCAGTACTTC; CDR3 protein: CSVAGTYEQYF
V gene: TRBV6-5; J gene: TRBJ1-1; D gene: NA; clone size: NA; CDR3 DNA: TGTGCCAGCAGAGATGAAGCCCGAGGACAAGCTTTCTTT; CDR3 protein: CASRDEARGQAFF